The rows below give T cell receptor beta chains drawn from one sample of a study of PD-1 blockade in classical Hodgkin lymphoma. TCRdb keeps only in-frame clones here, not all; method: immunoSEQ multiplex PCR. The profile shows tens of thousands of clones, roughly 91% of them singletons. The source material was peripheral blood mononuclear cells (PBMCs), sampled at baseline. The source of these receptors is a human donor with classical Hodgkin lymphoma. The CDR3 runs from the conserved cysteine through the conserved F or W. The D gene is left open where the match is weak. Clone size is shown for a subset of rows, as once, few, many or a class of expanded clone.

TRBD1 | TRBJ2-7 | 14 | TRBV6-1 | - | TGTGCCAGCAGCGGGACAGTCAGCTCCTACGAGCAGTACTTC | CASSGTVSSYEQYF
- | TRBJ1-2 | 12 | TRBV7-9 | - | TGTGCCAGCAGCCCCGTCCGGACGGAAAGCACCTTC | CASSPVRTESTF
- | TRBJ1-5 | 16 | TRBV6-5 | - | TGTGCCAGCAGTTATTTGGGAATAGGGCCCGGGCAGCCCCAGCATTTT | CASSYLGIGPGQPQHF
- | TRBJ2-7 | 11 | TRBV23-1 | - | TGCGCCAGCAGTCCCCGCCCCGGGCAGTACTTC | CASSPRPGQYF
TRBD2 | TRBJ2-1 | 14 | TRBV19 | few | TGTGCCAGTAGTTCTCCGGGACTAGCGATTGAGCAGTTCTTC | CASSSPGLAIEQFF
TRBD1 | TRBJ1-2 | 15 | TRBV12-5 | - | TGTGCTAGTGGTTTGGTAGGGCGACAGGGATACGGCTACACCTTC | CASGLVGRQGYGYTF
- | TRBJ2-1 | 19 | TRBV10-3 | - | TGTGCCATCAGTACAGACTACCCCGTGGGGCCCACAAGGCTCAATGAGCAGTTCTTC | CAISTDYPVGPTRLNEQFF
- | TRBJ2-5 | 16 | TRBV19 | - | TGTGCCAGTAGTATGTCTTTATGGCAGATCCAAGAGACCCAGTACTTC | CASSMSLWQIQETQYF
TRBD1 | TRBJ2-7 | 18 | TRBV12-5 | - | TGTGCTAGTGGTTTGGTAGGGTCCTCGGGACAGGGGGATTGGGAGCAGTACTTC | CASGLVGSSGQGDWEQYF
- | TRBJ2-7 | 14 | TRBV4-1 | - | TGCGCCAGCAGCCAAGGTGGGGGCGGAAGCGAGCAGTACTTC | CASSQGGGGSEQYF
- | TRBJ1-1 | 15 | TRBV14 | once | TGTGCCAGCAGCTCCCTCCCAGCGATGGGGACTGAAGCTTTCTTT | CASSSLPAMGTEAFF
TRBD1 | TRBJ1-1 | 16 | TRBV5-6 | once | TGTGCCAGCAGTCCCTATGGGAGGGGGCTTAACACTGAAGCTTTCTTT | CASSPYGRGLNTEAFF
- | TRBJ2-7 | 15 | TRBV5-1 | - | TGCGCCAGCAGCTCCAGCGTGGAGGGCCTCATCGAGCAGTACTTC | CASSSSVEGLIEQYF
- | TRBJ1-1 | 14 | TRBV6-5 | - | TGTGCCAGCAGACCCGGACAGATGAACACTGAAGCTTTCTTT | CASRPGQMNTEAFF
- | TRBJ2-1 | 13 | TRBV27 | - | TGTGCCAGCAGTTTGACTAGAAACAATGAGCAGTTCTTC | CASSLTRNNEQFF
- | TRBJ1-2 | 11 | TRBV28 | few | TGTGCCAGCAGTTCAGACTATGGCTACACCTTC | CASSSDYGYTF
TRBD1 | TRBJ2-7 | 12 | TRBV11-2 | - | TGTGCCAACCCGGGACAGCTCTACGAGCAGTACTTC | CANPGQLYEQYF
TRBD1 | TRBJ1-4 | 16 | TRBV4-3 | - | TGCGCCAGCAGCAGCGGGCGGACAGGCGTTAATGAAAAACTGTTTTTT | CASSSGRTGVNEKLFF
TRBD2 | TRBJ2-3 | 17 | TRBV2 | - | TGTGCCAGCAGTGAACTAGCGGGAGGGCCAGGCACAGATACGCAGTATTTT | CASSELAGGPGTDTQYF
- | TRBJ1-1 | 14 | TRBV25-1 | - | TGTGCCAGCGCACCGGGGGACGTGAACACTGAAGCTTTCTTT | CASAPGDVNTEAFF
- | TRBJ2-5 | 15 | TRBV19 | - | TGTGCCAGTAGTAACCCCGGCAGCTCCCAAGAGACCCAGTACTTC | CASSNPGSSQETQYF
TRBD2 | TRBJ2-5 | 15 | TRBV5-1 | - | TGCGCCAGCAGCCCTCGGTCCGGGGGGCAAGAGACCCAGTACTTC | CASSPRSGGQETQYF
- | TRBJ2-1 | 15 | TRBV21-1 | - | TGTGCCAGCAGCAAAAGGCAGGGGAGGTCCGATGAGCAGTTCTTC | CASSKRQGRSDEQFF
TRBD2 | TRBJ2-5 | 15 | TRBV27 | - | TGTGCCAGCAGTCTCGAAGCGGGAGTTTTGGAGACCCAGTACTTC | CASSLEAGVLETQYF
TRBD1 | TRBJ2-1 | 13 | TRBV6-5 | - | TGTGCCAGCAGTTACCCCGGGACAGTTGAGCAGTTCTTC | CASSYPGTVEQFF